This T cell receptor (beta chain) came from a study of cytomegalovirus exposure and HLA in healthy donors (dated by TCRdb to 2017 to 2019). Context from the whole study: An earlier analysis of roughly 610 of the donors reported about 280 Gb of sequence data and about 120 million unique TCR beta sequences obtained from about 180 million T cells. An early release that covered about 600 HLA-typed donors contained approximately 300 gigabases of sequencing data and 75 million to 100 million unique TCR sequences. The genetic ancestry cluster associated with self-reported Caucasian donors included 81% of the roughly 380 genotyped donors. The study was designed to test whether signatures of past pathogen exposure could be identified by cataloging public T cell receptors. Using immunosequencing, the study profiled T cell repertoires from some 670 subjects and related those repertoires to cytomegalovirus serostatus. In addition to the first cohort of roughly 700 subjects, a separate validation cohort of 120 different subjects was used. To predict cytomegalovirus infection status, the study brought together high-throughput TCR immunosequencing, statistical association of individual TCRs with disease status, and machine learning. In a later analysis, previously published TCR beta repertoires from about 640 donors were re-analyzed and high-resolution HLA genotyping was added so that TCR occurrence patterns could be studied. The later analysis used no new phenotypic data to find candidate immune exposures, relying instead on TCR beta sequences and their occurrence across donors. To decide whether each TCR beta V gene segment behaved as functional or pseudogenic, an earlier analysis of some 600 of the donors relied on high-throughput TCR beta sequencing. Donor age, sex, ethnicity and CMV serostatus were compiled together with the repertoire data. A later genetic analysis used genome-wide SNP genotypes for about 55% of the 666 donors, treating that subset as a discovery cohort. All discovery cohort repertoires had been generated using a single sequencing platform. HLA typing included class I and class II loci at four-digit resolution. The number of typed donors differed by locus: about 620-630 for A, B, C, DRB1 and DQB1; some 500 for DQA1; approximately 600 for DPA1; and roughly 470 for DPB1. Roughly five DR-DQ haplotypes were handled as single units for association and clustering because linkage in the cohort was strong. On average, about 240,000 unique TCR beta nucleotide sequences were sequenced per donor among 398 genotyped donors of the cohort, with 15% to 20% of those sequences being non-productive.

The cohort comprised 710 or so healthy bone marrow donors. At the time of sampling, all cohort members were nominally healthy, though unrecorded immune exposures were likely present. The donor tested CMV seropositive, placing the donor among the approximately 290 seropositive members of the cohort. Every donor gave a peripheral blood sample, and the peripheral blood mononuclear cells from that sample were used for TCR beta sequencing. Genomic DNA was extracted from the blood cell samples with the Qiagen DNeasy Blood Extraction Kit. Study-wide conclusions, independent of this receptor: According to a later analysis, most CMV-associated TCR beta chains appeared to be HLA-restricted, and the HLA associations seemed to be driven largely by CMV exposure. A total of 164 TCR beta chains were listed by the study as associated with cytomegalovirus. Cytomegalovirus status was reported to be diagnosed by the classifier with high specificity and sensitivity in both the original and validation cohorts. Linkage disequilibrium might explain the correlated functional status among segregating V segments, but an unknown experimental factor could not be ruled out. The only immune exposure information available for the cohort was CMV serostatus. A group of highly shared sequence variants was considered likely to be a technical artifact of the sequencing pipeline. Presence/absence analyses assumed roughly uniform sequencing depth across donors, an assumption that may not hold. Strong co-occurrence of HLA alleles, especially DR and DQ, made assigning TCR associations to individual alleles difficult. In an earlier analysis of over 550 of the donors, most TCR beta V segments were observed in productive rearrangements about 87% or about 30% of the time, broadly matching IMGT annotations. At a false discovery rate of 0.05, a later analysis linked 16,951 TCR beta sequences to specific HLA alleles. In a later analysis, TCR association rates were found to vary across HLA loci, with the most associated TCRs seen for DRB1 alleles and the fewest for HLA-C alleles. While some public TCRs were present in many individuals, most TCR sequences turned up only very rarely across donors. A further reported finding was that TCR beta sequences accurately predicted the HLA-A and HLA-B alleles for most subjects in the first cohort. Because counts were too low, seventeen rarely observed V segments, including chromosome 9 orphons, were left out of the earlier analysis of about 500 of the donors. According to a later genetic analysis, donors in an Asian-associated ancestry cluster had fewer N-insertions in productive TCRs than the approximately 630-donor mean. According to a later analysis, parvovirus B19, influenza, CMV and Epstein-Barr virus appeared linked to several top co-occurrence clusters. Compared with equally common non-associated chains, HLA-associated TCR beta chains in a later analysis were more clonally expanded and had lower generation probabilities. It was suggested by the authors that the approach could potentially be generalized to other disease states and immunological phenotypes. V-gene and J-gene trimming of TCR beta chains was associated with a missense DCLRE1C variant in a later genetic analysis, and the association was replicated in an independent cohort. In vitro tests confirmed that three of the cytomegalovirus-associated TCR beta chains recognize cytomegalovirus antigens. Because HLA typing was missing for some donors at each locus, association tests included only the typed subset. The 87-base-pair reads could not distinguish some IMGT-functional V segments, including TRBV6-2 and TRBV6-3, so those segments were excluded. This cohort had only TCR beta chains sequenced, and the lack of alpha or paired-chain data limited which features could be detected.

Taken from the germline V gene (reference sequence), the CDR1 and CDR2 loops are SEHNR and FQNEAQ. V is pruned by 3 bases and J by 5 bases, leaving 2 bases of the junction without a gene match. The CDR3 starts with the cysteine, ends with the phenylalanine, and has 14 residues. Only the CDR3 DNA stays, 42 bases, in frame from base 1. The library was produced with the immunoSEQ multiplex PCR assay. A mixture of 60 forward primers for TCR Vbeta segments and 13 reverse primers for TCR Jbeta segments was used in the multiplex PCR. The CDR3 region of rearranged TCR beta genes was amplified from genomic DNA by a multiplex PCR assay. On the Illumina HiSeq System, the amplified TCR beta libraries were sequenced as 87-base-pair reads. As for how the authors treated the data: A later analysis counted about 76 million unique TCR beta chains across the 666 repertoires, and approximately 11 million of these chains were shared by at least two donors. Raw reads were error-corrected and collapsed into unique sequences with a nearest-neighbor algorithm that merged closely related sequences to remove PCR and sequencing errors. Alignment of CDR3 sequences to IMGT reference sequences was used to assign V, D and J gene segments. Each retained sequence needed at least a six-nucleotide match to both a V gene segment and a J gene segment. Rearrangements were called productive when the CDR3 lacked stop codons and stayed in frame with V and J; all others were non-productive. CDR3 was defined by IMGT convention, running from the second conserved V-encoded cysteine to the conserved J-encoded phenylalanine. The earlier analysis of more than 450 of the donors excluded sequences that lacked an unambiguous match to a single V gene segment. An earlier analysis of some 500 of the donors classified V segments as functional when productive rearrangements were above 56.7% and as segregating when the standard deviation between donors was above 5%. A statistical classification framework was built for diagnosing cytomegalovirus status from the catalog of TCR beta chain sequences. In a later analysis, TCR nucleotide sequences were compared against IMGT/GENE-DB human TR gene sequences so that V and J genes could be assigned. Using the TCRdist pipeline, a later analysis assigned CDR3 sequences along with most-parsimonious VDJ recombination scenarios. In a later analysis, each TCR beta chain was defined by its CDR3 amino acid sequence together with its V-gene family, and reads without a unique V-gene family were excluded. As a way to deal with suspected cross-contamination and a sequencing artifact, a later analysis dropped nearly 600 nucleotide sequences that were highly shared and had low generation probability. In a later analysis, a clonal expansion index was calculated for each public chain from normalized within-repertoire ranks of inferred template counts. In a later analysis, generation probabilities were computed with a VDJ recombination model fitted to out-of-frame rearrangements, and the resulting probabilities were checked against IGoR. In a later analysis, TCR-TCR, TCR-HLA and TCR-CMV co-occurrence was scored with hypergeometric tests, and a repertoire-size bias correction was applied to TCR pairs. In a later analysis, false discovery rates were estimated by permuting HLA or CMV assignments 20 times. A later analysis grouped co-occurring TCRs with DBSCAN, adding TCRdist sequence similarity when clustering within HLA-allele-positive subsets. Repertoires with fewer than 30,000 or more than 120,000 public chains, plus five repertoires with anomalous nucleotide sharing, were excluded from co-occurrence clustering. As stored in TCRdb, this immuneACCESS dataset retains in-frame rearrangements with V and J assigned. A fraction of the clones does not appear; measured against another copy, unresolved V genes explain less than half of the discrepancy, and the remainder lacks a known reason. That table supplies the V and J calls and clone size; D and trimming were determined from the DNA. This sample gives some 130,000 clones in total; under 80% of them show up just once. The biggest ten clones account for 8.8% of the sample.

Worth noting for this clone: The antigen it binds to is not known. Base qualities are not at hand, and no much larger clone is one base apart.

Sequenced: PBMCs. The chain couples TRBV7-9 to TRBJ2-7; TRBD1 agrees with 12 junctional bases. This TCR was sampled from a woman aged 45-60 years in good health and CMV-seropositive. The DNA sequence follows: TGTGCCAGCAGCTTCTGGGACAGGGGGCACGAGCAGTACTTC. Translation gives CASSFWDRGHEQYF.